This section outlines one T cell receptor beta chain sequence together with its context. Trimming stripped 3 bases from V and 1 base from J, with 13 bases between. Per germline, CDR1 LNHDA and CDR2 SQIVND (reference sequence). This CDR3 is built from 16 residues. Under the authors' procedure: Out-of-frame sequences were removed, leaving 2,000,000 or so distinct TCRbeta sequences. Measured with immunoSEQ multiplex PCR; TCRdb has only the in-frame clones, and not every one. V, J and clone size were drawn from that table, and D and trimming were deduced from the DNA. In the table there are about 59,000 clones, 80% to 85% of which are singletons. The sort gate was single viable CD3+CD4+CD8-CD45RO+ cells for memory CD4+ T cells. The data are from a study of memory CD4+ T cells and cytomegalovirus serostatus.

V gene TRBV19 combines with J gene TRBJ2-1; a possible D gene is TRBD2 (6 bases). This receptor was identified in an adult in good health and CMV-seronegative. Sequenced material: memory CD4+ T cells from blood. The CDR3 nucleotides are TGTGCCAGTAGTATGGGCGGAGGGCCTTCCTACAATGAGCAGTTCTTC. This encodes CASSMGGGPSYNEQFF.